This T cell receptor beta chain was obtained from a study of blood T cell repertoires in COVID-19. For the study at large: From the United States, Italy and Spain came samples of acute and convalescent COVID-19.

J lost 3 bases, V lost 3 bases, and 4 bases had no gene match. In germline, CDR1 is SGHRS, CDR2 YFSETQ. The CDR3 spans 14 residues. Assay: immunoSEQ multiplex PCR; the TCRdb copy retains only in-frame clones and omits some. The profile shows about 380,000 clones, 85% of them singletons. Sequenced sample: peripheral blood. The origin of this receptor is a young woman with acute or convalescent COVID-19. The J gene is TRBJ1-1, the V gene TRBV5-1; 8 nucleotides match TRBD1. The chain's CDR3 is CASSSTGGHTEAFF. CDR3 in DNA: TGCGCCAGCAGCTCCACAGGGGGGCACACTGAAGCTTTCTTT. The complete variable domain, with remaining parts taken from reference TRBV5-1 and TRBJ1-1, reads KAGVTQTPRYLIKTRGQQVTLSCSPISGHRSVSWYQQTPGQGLQFLFEYFSETQRNKGNFPGRFSGRQFSNSRSEMNVSTLELGDSALYLCASSSTGGHTEAFFGQGTRLTVV.